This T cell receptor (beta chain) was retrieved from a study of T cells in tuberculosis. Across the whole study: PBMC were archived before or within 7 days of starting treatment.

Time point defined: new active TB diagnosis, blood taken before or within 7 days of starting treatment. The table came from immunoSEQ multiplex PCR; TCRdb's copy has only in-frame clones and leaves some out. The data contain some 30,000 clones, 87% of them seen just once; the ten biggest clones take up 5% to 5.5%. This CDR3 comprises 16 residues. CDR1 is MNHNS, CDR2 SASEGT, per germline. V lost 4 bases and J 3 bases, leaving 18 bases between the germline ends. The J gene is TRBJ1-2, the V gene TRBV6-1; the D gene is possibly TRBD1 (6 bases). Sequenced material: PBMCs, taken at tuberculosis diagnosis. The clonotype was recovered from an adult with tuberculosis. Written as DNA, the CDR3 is TGTGCCAGCAGTGTCTTTACGACCGGGACACACTATGGCTACACCTTC. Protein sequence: CASSVFTTGTHYGYTF.